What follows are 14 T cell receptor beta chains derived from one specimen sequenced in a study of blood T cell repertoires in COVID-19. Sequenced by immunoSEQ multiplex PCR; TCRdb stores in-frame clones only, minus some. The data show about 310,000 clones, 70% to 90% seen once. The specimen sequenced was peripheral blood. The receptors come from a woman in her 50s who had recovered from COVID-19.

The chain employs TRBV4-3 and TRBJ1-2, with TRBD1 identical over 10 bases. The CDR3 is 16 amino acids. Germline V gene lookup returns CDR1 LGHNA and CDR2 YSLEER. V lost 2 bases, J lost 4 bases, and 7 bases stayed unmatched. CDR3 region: CASSQNSGTGAYGYTF. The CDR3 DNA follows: TGCGCCAGCAGCCAAAATTCCGGGACAGGGGCCTATGGCTACACCTTC.

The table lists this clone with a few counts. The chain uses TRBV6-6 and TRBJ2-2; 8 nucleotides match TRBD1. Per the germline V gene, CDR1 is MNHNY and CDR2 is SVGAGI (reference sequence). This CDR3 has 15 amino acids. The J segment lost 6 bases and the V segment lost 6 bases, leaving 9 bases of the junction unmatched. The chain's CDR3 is CASSPTGDEAGELFF. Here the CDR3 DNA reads TGTGCCAGCAGCCCGACAGGGGATGAGGCCGGGGAGCTGTTTTTT.

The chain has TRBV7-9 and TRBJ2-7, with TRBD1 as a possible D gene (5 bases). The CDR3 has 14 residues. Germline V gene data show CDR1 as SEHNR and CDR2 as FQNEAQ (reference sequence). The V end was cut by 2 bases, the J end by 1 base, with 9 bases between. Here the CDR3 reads CASSLMTVSYEQYF. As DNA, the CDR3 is TGTGCCAGCAGCTTAATGACAGTATCCTACGAGCAGTACTTC.

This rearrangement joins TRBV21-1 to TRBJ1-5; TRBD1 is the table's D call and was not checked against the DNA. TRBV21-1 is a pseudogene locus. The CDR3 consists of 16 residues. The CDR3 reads CASSKVQYHSNQPQHF. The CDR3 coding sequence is TGTGCCAGCAGCAAAGTACAGTACCATAGCAATCAGCCCCAGCATTTT.

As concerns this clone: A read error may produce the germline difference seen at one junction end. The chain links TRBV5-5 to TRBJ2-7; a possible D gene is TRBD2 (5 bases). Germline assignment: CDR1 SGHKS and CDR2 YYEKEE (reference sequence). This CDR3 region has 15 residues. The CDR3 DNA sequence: TGTGCCAGCAGCCTCTTGGCGGGCAGAAGTTCCCCAGCGGACTTC. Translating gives CASSLLAGRSSPADF.

CDR3 DNA: TGCGCCAGCAGCCAAGGACAGGGGGCGCCGGAAGGCTACACCTTC. It yields the protein CASSQGQGAPEGYTF. V usage is TRBV4-1 and J usage is TRBJ1-2; TRBD1 matches 10 bases. Looked up from germline, CDR1 is MGHRA and CDR2 is YSYEKL. The CDR3 length is 15 residues. J was trimmed by 8 bases and V by 1 base; bases with no gene match: 7.

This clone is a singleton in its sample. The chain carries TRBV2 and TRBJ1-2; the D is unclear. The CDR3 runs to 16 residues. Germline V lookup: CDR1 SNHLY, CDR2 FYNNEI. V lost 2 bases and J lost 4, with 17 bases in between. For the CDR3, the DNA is TGTGCCAGCAGTGAAAGCGGCCCGGCCACCAGCTATGGCTACACCTTC. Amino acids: CASSESGPATSYGYTF.

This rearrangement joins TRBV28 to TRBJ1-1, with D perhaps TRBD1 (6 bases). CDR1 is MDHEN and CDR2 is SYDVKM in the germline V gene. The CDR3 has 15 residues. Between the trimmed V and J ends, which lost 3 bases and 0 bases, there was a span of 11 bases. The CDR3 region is CASSFGGLVNTEAFF. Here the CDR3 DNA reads TGTGCCAGCAGTTTCGGGGGGCTAGTGAACACTGAAGCTTTCTTT.

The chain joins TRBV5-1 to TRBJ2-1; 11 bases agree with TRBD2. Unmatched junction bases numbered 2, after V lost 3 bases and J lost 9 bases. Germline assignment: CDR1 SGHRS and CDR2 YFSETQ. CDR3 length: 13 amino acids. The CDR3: CASSSGLAAEQFF. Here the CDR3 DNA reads TGCGCCAGCAGCTCGGGACTAGCGGCTGAGCAGTTCTTC. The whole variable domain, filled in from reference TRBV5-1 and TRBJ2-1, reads KAGVTQTPRYLIKTRGQQVTLSCSPISGHRSVSWYQQTPGQGLQFLFEYFSETQRNKGNFPGRFSGRQFSNSRSEMNVSTLELGDSALYLCASSSGLAAEQFFGPGTRLTVL.

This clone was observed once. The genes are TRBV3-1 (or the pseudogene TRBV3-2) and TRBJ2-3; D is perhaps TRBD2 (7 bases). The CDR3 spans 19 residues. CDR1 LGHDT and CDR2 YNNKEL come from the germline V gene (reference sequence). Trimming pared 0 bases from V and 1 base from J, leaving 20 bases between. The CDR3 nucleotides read TGTGCCAGCAGCCAAGATCAGTCGGGGGGCCCCTCGGGCACAGATACGCAGTATTTT. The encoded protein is CASSQDQSGGPSGTDTQYF.

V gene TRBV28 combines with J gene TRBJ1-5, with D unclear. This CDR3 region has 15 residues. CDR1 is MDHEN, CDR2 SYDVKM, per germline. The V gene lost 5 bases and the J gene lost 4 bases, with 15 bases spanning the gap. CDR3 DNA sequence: TGTGCCAGCAGTCCGGGGTCGGTGGGAAATCAGCCCCAGCATTTT. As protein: CASSPGSVGNQPQHF.

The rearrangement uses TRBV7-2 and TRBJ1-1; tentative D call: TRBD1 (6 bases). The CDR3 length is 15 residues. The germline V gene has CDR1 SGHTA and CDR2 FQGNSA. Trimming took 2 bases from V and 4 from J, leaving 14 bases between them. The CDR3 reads CASSLYGRGVTEAFF. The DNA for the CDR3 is TGTGCCAGCAGCTTATATGGCAGGGGCGTCACTGAAGCTTTCTTT.

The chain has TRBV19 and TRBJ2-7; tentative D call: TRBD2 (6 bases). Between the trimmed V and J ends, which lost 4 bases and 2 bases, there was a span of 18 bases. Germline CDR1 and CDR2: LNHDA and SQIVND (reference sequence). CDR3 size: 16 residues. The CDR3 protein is CASSKGRGEPTYEQYF. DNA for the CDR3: TGTGCCAGTAGTAAAGGGCGGGGAGAGCCGACCTACGAGCAGTACTTC.

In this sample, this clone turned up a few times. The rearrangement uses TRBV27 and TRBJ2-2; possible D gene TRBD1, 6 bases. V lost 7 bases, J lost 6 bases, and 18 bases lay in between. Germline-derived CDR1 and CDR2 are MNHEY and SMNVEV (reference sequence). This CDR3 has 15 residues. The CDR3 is CASTILQGSPGELFF. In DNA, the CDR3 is TGTGCCAGCACGATATTACAGGGATCTCCCGGGGAGCTGTTTTTT.